This T cell receptor beta chain was sequenced during a study of a mutant IDH1 vaccine in newly diagnosed glioma. Background on the study: During weeks 1, 3, 5, 7, 11, 15, 19 and 23, patients received eight vaccinations. Vaccination was launched 4-6 weeks after radiotherapy alone, or with temozolomide cycles.

In this sample, this clone turned up a few times. Its antigen is unidentified. Noted time point: week 5, during vaccination. Topical imiquimod was applied with each vaccine dose, which held 300 ug of mutant IDH1 20-mer peptide. Whole-study findings and limits: Pseudoprogression seemed unrelated to changes in top peripheral T cell clonotypes. Patients mounted vaccine-induced immune responses in 93.3% of cases.

Clones were read by immunoSEQ multiplex PCR, and TCRdb kept only the in-frame ones, dropping some. Found here are approximately 60,000 clones, 85% to 90% of them singletons; the top ten hold roughly 5.1%. The sequenced sample was PBMCs, obtained from a glioma patient whose treatment included an IDH1 peptide vaccine. The TCR originated in a woman between 40 and 50 years old with glioma.

CDR3 loop: CASSPEYTTGATTDTQYF. CDR3 in DNA: TGCGCCAGCAGCCCCGAATACACGACAGGGGCCACTACAGATACGCAGTATTTT. The V call is TRBV5-1, the J call TRBJ2-3; 8 bases align to TRBD1. V gave up 4 bases and J gave up 3 bases; unmatched junction bases: 16. This CDR3 has 18 residues. Per germline, CDR1 SGHRS and CDR2 YFSETQ. Full variable domain (outside the CDR3, taken from reference TRBV5-1 and TRBJ2-3): KAGVTQTPRYLIKTRGQQVTLSCSPISGHRSVSWYQQTPGQGLQFLFEYFSETQRNKGNFPGRFSGRQFSNSRSEMNVSTLELGDSALYLCASSPEYTTGATTDTQYFGPGTRLTVL.